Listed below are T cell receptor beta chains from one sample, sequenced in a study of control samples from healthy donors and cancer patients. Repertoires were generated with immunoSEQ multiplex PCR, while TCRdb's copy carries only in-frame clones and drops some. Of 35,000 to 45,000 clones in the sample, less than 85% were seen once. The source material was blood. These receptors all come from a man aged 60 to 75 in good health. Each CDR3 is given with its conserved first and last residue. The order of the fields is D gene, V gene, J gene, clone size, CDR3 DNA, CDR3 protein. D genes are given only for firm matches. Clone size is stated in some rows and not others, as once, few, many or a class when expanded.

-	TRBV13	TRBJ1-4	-	TGTGCCAGCAGCGTCCGGGCCCACAATGAAAAACTGTTTTTT	CASSVRAHNEKLFF
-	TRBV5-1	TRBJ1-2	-	TGCGCCAGCAGCTTGGAATTTCAGGGATTGGACGGCTACACCTTC	CASSLEFQGLDGYTF
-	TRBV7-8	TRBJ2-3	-	TGTGCCAGCAGCCCGAGGGACTTCTCCACAGATACGCAGTATTTT	CASSPRDFSTDTQYF
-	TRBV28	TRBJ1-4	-	TGTGCCAGCAGTCCAGGGAATGAAAAACTGTTTTTT	CASSPGNEKLFF
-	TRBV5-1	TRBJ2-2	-	TGCGCCAGCAGACGGGACATCTCGAACACCGGGGAGCTGTTTTTT	CASRRDISNTGELFF
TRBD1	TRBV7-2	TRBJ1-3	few	TGTGCCAGCAGCTTCTCCCCATCAGGGGGCTCTGGAAACACCATATATTTT	CASSFSPSGGSGNTIYF
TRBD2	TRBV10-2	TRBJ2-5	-	TGCGCCAGCTCACCTGCGGGCGGGGGGTACCAAGAGACCCAGTACTTC	CASSPAGGGYQETQYF
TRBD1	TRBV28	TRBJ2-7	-	TGTGCCAGCAGCTCGGTAACCGGGACAGTTTCGTACGAGCAGTACTTC	CASSSVTGTVSYEQYF
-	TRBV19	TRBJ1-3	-	TGTGCCAGTAGTAATGCGAGGACACAAAGCTCTGGAAACACCATATATTTT	CASSNARTQSSGNTIYF
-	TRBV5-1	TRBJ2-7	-	TGCGCCAGCAGCCGCCAGGGCACCTACGAGCAGTACTTC	CASSRQGTYEQYF
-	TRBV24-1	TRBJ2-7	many	TGTGCCACCAGTGACGAGTACGAGCAGTACTTC	CATSDEYEQYF
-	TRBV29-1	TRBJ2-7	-	TGCAGCGTGGGGGACCTCCTGGGGGAGCAGTACTTC	CSVGDLLGEQYF
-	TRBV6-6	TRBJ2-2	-	TGTGCCAGCAGGCCCAGGGACTTTCTAGACACCGGGGAGCTGTTTTTT	CASRPRDFLDTGELFF
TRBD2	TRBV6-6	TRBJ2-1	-	TGTGCCAGCAGTTACTCCGGACTAGCAAACGTAGGTGAGCAGTTCTTC	CASSYSGLANVGEQFF
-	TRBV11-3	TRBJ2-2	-	TGTGCCAGCAGCTTAAAAAGGGACACCGGGGAGCTGTTTTTT	CASSLKRDTGELFF
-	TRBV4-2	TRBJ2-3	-	TGTGCCAGCAGCCAAGAGGCATTAGGGGGGGATACGCAGTATTTT	CASSQEALGGDTQYF
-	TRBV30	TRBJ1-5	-	TGTGCCTGGAGTTTACGTGGACAGTCCCATCAGCCCCAGCATTTT	CAWSLRGQSHQPQHF
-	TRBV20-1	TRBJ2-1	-	TGCAGTGCTGATATCGCCAATGAGCAGTTCTTC	CSADIANEQFF
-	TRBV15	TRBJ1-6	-	TGTGCCACCAGCAGAGATCCCACTTGGGGTAATTCACCCCTCCACTTT	CATSRDPTWGNSPLHF
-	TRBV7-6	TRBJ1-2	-	TGTGCCAGCAGCGTGGGACAAGCAGGGTATGGCTACACCTTC	CASSVGQAGYGYTF
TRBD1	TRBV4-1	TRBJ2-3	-	TGCGCCAGCAGCCAAGGAAACAGGGGCGCAGATACGCAGTATTTT	CASSQGNRGADTQYF
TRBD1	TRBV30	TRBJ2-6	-	TGTGCCTGGACGGGACAGAGCTCTGGGGCCAACGTCCTGACTTTC	CAWTGQSSGANVLTF
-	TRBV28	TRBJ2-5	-	TGTGCCAGCAGTCGGCTCGGGAGCGTATCAGAGACCCAGTACTTC	CASSRLGSVSETQYF
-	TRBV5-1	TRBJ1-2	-	TGCGCCAGCAGCGTCACTGGCGGGTTAGGAGATGGGGGCTATGGCTACACCTTC	CASSVTGGLGDGGYGYTF
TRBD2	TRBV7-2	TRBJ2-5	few	TGTGCCAGCAGCTCGCTAGCGGGGGGGCAAGAGACCCAGTACTTC	CASSSLAGGQETQYF
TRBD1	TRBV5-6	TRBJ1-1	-	TGTGCCAGCAGATCCGGGACAGTTAACACTGAAGCTTTCTTT	CASRSGTVNTEAFF
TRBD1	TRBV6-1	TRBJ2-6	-	TGTGCCAGCAGTGATGCACGGGGCAGGGGGTCGGCTGGGGCCAACGTCCTGACTTTC	CASSDARGRGSAGANVLTF
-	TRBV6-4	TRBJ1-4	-	TGTGCCAGCAGACACCCGAAAGGTATGGGAAAACTGTTTTTT	CASRHPKGMGKLFF
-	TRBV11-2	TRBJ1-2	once	TGTGCCAGCACGAAAGGGCGGGATGGCTACTATGGCTACACCTTC	CASTKGRDGYYGYTF
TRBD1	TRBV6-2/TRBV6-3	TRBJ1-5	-	TGTGCCAGCAGTTACTCACAGGGGGCGCCACAGCCCCAGCATTTT	CASSYSQGAPQPQHF
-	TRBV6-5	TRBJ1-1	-	TGTGCCAGCCGTCTCGAGGTAACCCGGACTGAAGCTTTCTTT	CASRLEVTRTEAFF
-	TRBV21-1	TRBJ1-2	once	TGTGCCAGCAGCAAAGGGAGGCCCAGAAGCCATGGCTACACCTTC	CASSKGRPRSHGYTF
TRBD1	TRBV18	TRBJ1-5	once	TGTGCCAGCTCTCCAGGGGGGATCCGGCCCCAGCATTTT	CASSPGGIRPQHF
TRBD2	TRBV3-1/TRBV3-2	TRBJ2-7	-	TGTGCCAGCAGCTCTCGGGGGGGGCCCTACGAGCAGTACTTC	CASSSRGGPYEQYF
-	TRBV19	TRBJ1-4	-	TGTGCCAGTAGTACCCGGGACCGCGGCTTTTGGGAAAAACTGTTTTTT	CASSTRDRGFWEKLFF
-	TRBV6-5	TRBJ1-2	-	TGTGCCAGCAGTTACTCGCACCCGAGGGCTAACTATGGCTACACCTTC	CASSYSHPRANYGYTF
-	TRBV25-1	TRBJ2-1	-	TGTGCCAGCAGTGAAGTCTCTAGCGAGTTTAGCTCCTACAATGAGCAGTTCTTC	CASSEVSSEFSSYNEQFF
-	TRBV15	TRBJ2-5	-	TGTGCCACCAGCAGAGGTGCCTTCGGGTCTAACGGCCAAGAGACCCAGTACTTC	CATSRGAFGSNGQETQYF
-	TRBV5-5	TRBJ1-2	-	TGTGCCAGCAGCTTGGTAGGACAGAGCAACTATGGCTACACCTTC	CASSLVGQSNYGYTF
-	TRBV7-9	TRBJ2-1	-	TGTGCCAGCAGCCAGCCCCGGAATGAGCAGTTCTTC	CASSQPRNEQFF
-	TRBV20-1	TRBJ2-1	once	TGCAGTGCTAGTGGAGGATTCGGTGGTGATGAGCAGTTCTTC	CSASGGFGGDEQFF
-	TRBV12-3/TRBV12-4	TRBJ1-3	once	TGTGCCAGCAGTCAACTCTCTGGAAACACCATATATTTT	CASSQLSGNTIYF
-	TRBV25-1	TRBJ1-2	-	TGTGCCAGCATCCCGTCGGGGGCTAACTATGGCTACACCTTC	CASIPSGANYGYTF
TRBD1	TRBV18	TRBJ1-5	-	TGTGCCAGCTCACCCGGTACAGGGGGTCTTCAGCCCCAGCATTTT	CASSPGTGGLQPQHF
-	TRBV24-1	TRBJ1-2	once	TGTGCCACCAGCCGGGGCGTTGATGGCTACACCTTC	CATSRGVDGYTF
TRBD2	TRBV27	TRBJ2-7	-	TGTGCCAGCAGTTTAGAGGGGAGGGGCACCTACGAGCAGTACTTC	CASSLEGRGTYEQYF
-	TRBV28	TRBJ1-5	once	TGTGCCAGCAGTTTATACCGGAATCAGCCCCAGCATTTT	CASSLYRNQPQHF
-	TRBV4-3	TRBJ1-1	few	TGCGCCAGCAGCCAAGATAGGGCAGTGAACACTGAAGCTTTCTTT	CASSQDRAVNTEAFF
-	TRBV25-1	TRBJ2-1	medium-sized	TGTGCCACCAAAAACAGTCACAGCTCCTACAATGAGCAGTTCTTC	CATKNSHSSYNEQFF
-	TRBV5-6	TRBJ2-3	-	TGTGCCAGCAGCCCAGGGGGGACTCGCACAGATACGCAGTATTTT	CASSPGGTRTDTQYF
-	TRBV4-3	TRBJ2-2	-	TGCGCCAGCAGAGACAGGAGCGGGGACACCGGGGAGCTGTTTTTT	CASRDRSGDTGELFF
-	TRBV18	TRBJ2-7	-	TGTGCCAGCTCACCACCAGGGATATTCTACGAGCAGTACTTC	CASSPPGIFYEQYF
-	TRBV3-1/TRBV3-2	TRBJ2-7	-	TGTGCCAGCAGCCTTGCTACCTACGAGCAGTACTTC	CASSLATYEQYF
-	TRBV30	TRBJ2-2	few	TGTGCCTGGACGAGACAGAGAAATGTCAGGGGCGGGGAGCTGTTTTTT	CAWTRQRNVRGGELFF